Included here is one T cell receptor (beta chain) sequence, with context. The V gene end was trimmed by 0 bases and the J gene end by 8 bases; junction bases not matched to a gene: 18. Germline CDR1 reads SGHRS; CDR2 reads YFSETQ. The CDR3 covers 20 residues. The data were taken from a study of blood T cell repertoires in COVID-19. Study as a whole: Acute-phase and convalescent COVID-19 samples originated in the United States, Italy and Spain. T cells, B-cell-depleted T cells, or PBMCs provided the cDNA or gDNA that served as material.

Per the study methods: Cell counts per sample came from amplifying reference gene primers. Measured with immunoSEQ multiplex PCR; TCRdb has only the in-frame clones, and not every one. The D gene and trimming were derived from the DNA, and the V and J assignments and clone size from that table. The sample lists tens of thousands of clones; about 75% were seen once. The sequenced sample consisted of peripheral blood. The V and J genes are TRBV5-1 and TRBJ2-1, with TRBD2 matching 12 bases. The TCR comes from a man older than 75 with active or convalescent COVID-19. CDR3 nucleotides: TGCGCCAGCAGCTTGGTCCAGGGTAGTATTCGACTAGCGGGAGCTGATGAGCAGTTCTTC. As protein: CASSLVQGSIRLAGADEQFF.